A single sample is the source of the 27 T cell receptor beta chains below, sequenced in a study of T cell changes during pregnancy in multiple sclerosis. Method: immunoSEQ multiplex PCR; TCRdb's copy keeps in-frame clones and lacks some. The table lists 40,000 to 45,000 clones, approximately 94% of them singletons. Source: peripheral blood, taken in the third trimester of pregnancy. These receptors originate from a female donor with multiple sclerosis, enrolled in a pregnancy study.

The rearrangement joins TRBV6-5 to TRBJ1-5, with unresolved D. V lost 5 bases to trimming and J lost 4 bases, with 15 bases between them. Germline CDR1 reads MNHEY; CDR2 reads SVGAGI. This CDR3 contains 15 residues. For the CDR3, the DNA is TGTGCCAGCAGTCCCGCCGCGTGGGCAAATCAGCCCCAGCATTTT. It yields the protein CASSPAAWANQPQHF.

CDR3 residues: CASSRTGQRGYTF. The CDR3 region has the DNA TGTGCCAGCTCGAGGACAGGCCAACGGGGCTACACCTTC. V and J are TRBV6-5 and TRBJ1-2; 7 bases are a match to TRBD1. Trimming cost V 8 bases and J 8 bases; bases outside gene matches: 11. Per the germline V gene, CDR1 is MNHEY and CDR2 is SVGAGI. This CDR3 has 13 residues.

This chain connects TRBV29-1 to TRBJ1-1; D unresolved. The germline V and J ends were trimmed by 7 bases and 0 bases, with 12 bases remaining between them. Germline values: CDR1 SQVTM, CDR2 ANQGSEA. The CDR3 spans 13 residues. CDR3 region: CSGRAAMNTEAFF. The CDR3 nucleotides read TGCAGCGGGAGGGCCGCCATGAACACTGAAGCTTTCTTT.

This chain links TRBV28 with TRBJ1-4; D is perhaps TRBD1 (5 bases). This CDR3 has 15 residues. Between the trimmed V and J ends, which lost 2 bases and 8 bases, there was a span of 15 bases. Germline V CDR1 and CDR2: MDHEN, SYDVKM. The CDR3 protein is CASSLIRIAGEKLFF. CDR3 in DNA: TGTGCCAGCAGTTTAATCAGGATCGCAGGGGAAAAACTGTTTTTT. Together with reference TRBV28 and TRBJ1-4, the CDR3 gives the full variable domain: DVKVTQSSRYLVKRTGEKVFLECVQDMDHENMFWYRQDPGLGLRLIYFSYDVKMKEKGDIPEGYSVSREKKERFSLILESASTNQTSMYLCASSLIRIAGEKLFFGSGTQLSVL.

This clone was seen once. This sequence joins TRBV6-4 and TRBJ2-1, with 12 bases matching TRBD2. V shed 6 bases and J 8 bases; nucleotides not matched to a gene: 17. This CDR3 comprises 18 residues. The germline gives CDR1 MRHNA, CDR2 SNTAGT. The CDR3 spells CASREGLAGLFAPHEQFF. CDR3 nucleotide sequence: TGTGCCAGCAGAGAGGGACTAGCGGGCTTATTTGCTCCTCATGAGCAGTTCTTC.

This chain joins TRBV4-1 and TRBJ2-1; 7 bases match TRBD2. The germline V gene has CDR1 MGHRA and CDR2 YSYEKL. This CDR3 has 16 amino acids. V lost 3 bases to trimming and J lost 8 bases; unmatched junction nucleotides: 13. CDR3 nucleotide sequence: TGCGCCAGCAGCCACGTAACTAGCGCGCAGGGCTATGAGCAGTTCTTC. The encoded protein is CASSHVTSAQGYEQFF.

The chain employs TRBV5-1 and TRBJ1-1, with TRBD1 as a possible D gene (5 bases). CDR3 length: 15 residues. V was shortened by 0 bases and J by 1 base, with 10 bases between the two germline ends. Germline CDR1 and CDR2: SGHRS and YFSETQ. The CDR3 sequence: CASSLEGPANTEAFF. CDR3 bases: TGCGCCAGCAGCTTGGAGGGGCCAGCGAACACTGAAGCTTTCTTT.

The genes are TRBV15 and TRBJ2-7; D gene ambiguous. Germline V CDR1 and CDR2: LNHNV, YYDKDF (reference sequence). Trimming took 4 bases from V and 7 from J, leaving 20 bases between them. There are 15 residues in the CDR3. DNA for the CDR3: TGTGCCACCAGCACCGTCGAGGCGGTACAAGAAGAGCAGTACTTC. It is translated as CATSTVEAVQEEQYF.

This sequence joins TRBV27 and TRBJ2-2, with 9 bases fitting TRBD1. The V and J ends lost 5 bases and 4 bases, in that order; junction bases with no gene match: 5. Germline CDR1 MNHEY, CDR2 SMNVEV (reference sequence). The CDR3 covers 15 residues. This CDR3 is CASSLRDRATGELFF. For the CDR3, the DNA is TGTGCCAGCAGTCTCCGGGACAGGGCCACCGGGGAGCTGTTTTTT.

V usage is TRBV18 and J usage is TRBJ1-5; D unresolved. CDR3 size: 16 residues. The germline CDR1 and CDR2 sequences are KGHSH and LQKENI. The V end lost 0 bases, the J end lost 0 bases, and 9 bases lay between the germline ends. As DNA, the CDR3 is TGTGCCAGCTCACCACCGGGCGCCTATAGCAATCAGCCCCAGCATTTT. This translates into CASSPPGAYSNQPQHF.

This chain connects TRBV5-1 to TRBJ1-2; D is ambiguous. CDR3 length: 14 residues. The germline CDR1 and CDR2 sequences are SGHRS and YFSETQ. V lost 0 bases to trimming and J lost 5 bases, with 11 bases between them. As DNA, the CDR3 is TGCGCCAGCAGCTTGGGGAGGGAGCGGTATGGCTACACCTTC. Its protein product is CASSLGRERYGYTF.

The CDR3 region is CASSLDHSYTEAFF. CDR3 nucleotide sequence: TGTGCCAGCAGCTTAGATCATAGCTACACTGAAGCTTTCTTT. This chain links TRBV7-2 with TRBJ1-1; D unclear. CDR3 length: 14 residues. With 1 base removed from V and 3 bases from J, the gap between germline ends came to 9 bases. Germline CDR1 reads SGHTA; CDR2 reads FQGNSA.

In this sample, this clone turned up a few times. The chain joins TRBV6-1 to TRBJ1-3, with a tentative D call TRBD1 (5 bases). Germline V gene data show CDR1 as MNHNS and CDR2 as SASEGT. Trimming left V 5 bases short and J 1 base short, with 9 bases between. This CDR3 contains 14 residues. CDR3 region: CASSSGGSGNTIYF. In nucleotides, the CDR3 is TGTGCCAGCAGTTCCGGGGGGTCTGGAAACACCATATATTTT.

The J gene is TRBJ2-1, the V gene TRBV7-2; D perhaps matches TRBD2 (6 bases). V was trimmed by 2 bases and J by 7 bases, leaving 18 bases between them. The germline V gene has CDR1 SGHTA and CDR2 FQGNSA. The CDR3 extends over 16 amino acids. The CDR3 coding sequence is TGTGCCAGCAGCTTAAACCCGAGACTAGGCCAAAATGAGCAGTTCTTC. Translation gives CASSLNPRLGQNEQFF.

The chain joins TRBV11-2 to TRBJ2-3; D might be TRBD2 (6 bases). Per germline, CDR1 SGHAT and CDR2 FQNNGV. The CDR3 loop spans 16 amino acids. Trimming removed 5 bases at V and 1 base at J, with 16 bases between. The CDR3 DNA sequence: TGTGCCAGCAGCCCGGGACTCCTAGGAGGCACAGATACGCAGTATTTT. It encodes CASSPGLLGGTDTQYF.

V gene TRBV15 combines with J gene TRBJ1-5, with D uncertain. The CDR3 has 13 amino acids. V gave up 0 bases and J gave up 8 bases, with 8 bases separating them. Per germline, CDR1 LNHNV and CDR2 YYDKDF (reference sequence). The CDR3 here is CATSRDGREPQHF. The CDR3 DNA sequence: TGTGCCACCAGCAGAGACGGGAGGGAGCCCCAGCATTTT.

The rearrangement links TRBV6-1 to TRBJ1-1; 7 bases are a match to TRBD1. This CDR3 has 15 amino acids. The trim removed 6 bases at V and 2 bases at J, leaving 9 bases unmatched. CDR1 and CDR2 (germline): MNHNS, SASEGT. Here the CDR3 reads CASSRDSNRNTEAFF. For the CDR3, the DNA is TGTGCCAGCAGCCGGGACAGTAACCGTAACACTGAAGCTTTCTTT.

The J gene is TRBJ2-1, the V gene TRBV19, with TRBD2 identical over 9 bases. CDR3 length equals 13 residues. Germline assignment: CDR1 LNHDA and CDR2 SQIVND (reference sequence). V shed 5 bases, J shed 8 bases, and the junction held 4 bases outside the gene matches. CDR3 protein: CASSPGLAYEQFF. CDR3 sequence (DNA): TGTGCCAGTAGTCCGGGACTAGCATATGAGCAGTTCTTC.

The rearrangement uses TRBV6-1 and TRBJ1-1; 7 bases are a match to TRBD1. J was trimmed by 5 bases and V by 5 bases; bases with no gene match: 11. This CDR3 is built from 15 residues. Germline assignment: CDR1 MNHNS and CDR2 SASEGT. The CDR3 loop is CASSILQGLGTEAFF. DNA for the CDR3: TGTGCCAGCAGTATACTACAGGGGTTAGGGACTGAAGCTTTCTTT.

V usage is TRBV7-9 and J usage is TRBJ2-1; tentatively, D is TRBD2 (5 bases). This CDR3 contains 12 residues. V gave up 4 bases and J gave up 12 bases, with 13 bases separating them. The germline V gene encodes CDR1 SEHNR and CDR2 FQNEAQ (reference sequence). CDR3 protein: CASSSELVGQFF. CDR3 in DNA: TGTGCCAGCAGCTCAGAACTAGTCGGGCAGTTCTTC.

This clone was seen a single time. The rearrangement links TRBV6-1 to TRBJ1-3; TRBD1 agrees at 11 bases. The CDR3 covers 15 residues. V trimming: 6 bases; J trimming: 1 base; junction bases outside the gene matches: 2. CDR1 and CDR2 (germline): MNHNS, SASEGT. The CDR3 nucleotides read TGTGCCAGCAGGGGACAGGGGGTATCTGGAAACACCATATATTTT. It encodes CASRGQGVSGNTIYF.

The V call is TRBV19, the J call TRBJ1-2; 8 bases are shared with TRBD1. The junction had 3 bases not matched to a gene; V was cut back by 4 bases and J by 5 bases. CDR1 and CDR2 from the germline V gene are LNHDA and SQIVND (reference sequence). CDR3 length: 13 amino acids. The CDR3 DNA reads as TGTGCCAGTAGTACAGGGACAGGATATGGCTACACCTTC. Translating gives CASSTGTGYGYTF.

This clone is a singleton in its sample. The CDR3 region is CASSLVVQNSPLHF. CDR3 sequence (DNA): TGTGCCAGCAGCTTAGTGGTGCAGAATTCACCCCTCCACTTT. The chain joins TRBV11-2 to TRBJ1-6; no clear D. The germline CDR1 and CDR2 sequences are SGHAT and FQNNGV. The CDR3 runs 14 residues. The V end lost 1 base, the J end lost 7 bases, and 8 bases lay between the germline ends.

The rearrangement links TRBV30 to TRBJ1-4; 7 bases match TRBD1. In germline, CDR1 is GTSNPN, CDR2 SVGIG (reference sequence). The CDR3 is 14 amino acids. After removal of 2 bases from V and 8 bases from J, the junction contained 8 bases not matched to a gene. The CDR3 region is CAWSPTGDVEKLFF. The CDR3 DNA reads as TGTGCCTGGAGTCCCACAGGGGACGTCGAAAAACTGTTTTTT.

The chain joins TRBV19 to TRBJ2-7; 7 nucleotides agree with TRBD1. This CDR3 contains 15 residues. Germline V gene lookup returns CDR1 LNHDA and CDR2 SQIVND (reference sequence). J gave up 2 bases and V 5 bases, and 9 bases lay outside the gene matches. The CDR3 spells CASSPRQGPAYEQYF. CDR3 sequence (DNA): TGTGCCAGTAGTCCCCGACAGGGCCCTGCCTACGAGCAGTACTTC.

The chain carries TRBV6-6 and TRBJ2-1; 9 bases fit TRBD1. The CDR3 loop spans 14 amino acids. Looked up from germline, CDR1 is MNHNY and CDR2 is SVGAGI (reference sequence). The V segment lost 8 bases and the J segment 4 bases; nucleotides outside the gene matches: 6. The chain's CDR3 is CASGSGTGYNEQFF. The CDR3 coding sequence is TGTGCCAGCGGCTCCGGGACAGGGTACAATGAGCAGTTCTTC.

This clone occurred once. The rearrangement links TRBV5-1 to TRBJ2-3; 10 bases are a match to TRBD2. Germline CDR1 reads SGHRS; CDR2 reads YFSETQ. CDR3 size: 16 residues. V gave up 4 bases and J gave up 4 bases; unmatched junction bases: 9. The CDR3 reads CASSGNSGGQSDTQYF. In nucleotides, the CDR3 is TGCGCCAGCAGCGGCAATAGCGGGGGGCAGTCAGATACGCAGTATTTT.